Listed here are 10 T cell receptor beta chains from one sample, sequenced in a study of T cells and Merkel cell carcinoma outcomes (dated by TCRdb to about 2020). Library construction relied on the immunoSEQ multiplex PCR assay. The immuneACCESS repertoire file appears here via TCRdb, limited to in-frame rearrangements. These files lack a portion of the clones; in checked studies, under half of the deficit traces to unresolved V genes, and the cause of the others is not known. The sample yields 2,000 or so clones; approximately 92% were counted once. The ten largest clones capture approximately 4.1% of the sample. The sequenced sample consisted of tumor tissue from Merkel cell carcinoma. The receptor set was obtained from a human donor with Merkel cell carcinoma.

The J gene is TRBJ2-2, the V gene TRBV5-1, with 8 nucleotides matching TRBD2. Germline CDR1 and CDR2: SGHRS and YFSETQ. V was clipped by 6 bases and J by 4 bases; unmatched bases: 5. The CDR3 sequence is 14 residues long. The CDR3 DNA reads TGCGCCAGCAAAGCGGGGGTTACCACCGGGGAGCTGTTTTTT. This codes for CASKAGVTTGELFF. The full variable domain, rest sourced from reference TRBV5-1 and TRBJ2-2, is KAGVTQTPRYLIKTRGQQVTLSCSPISGHRSVSWYQQTPGQGLQFLFEYFSETQRNKGNFPGRFSGRQFSNSRSEMNVSTLELGDSALYLCASKAGVTTGELFFGEGSRLTVL.

The rearrangement uses TRBV5-4 and TRBJ2-2; no clear D gene. CDR1 and CDR2 from the germline V gene are SGHNT and YYREEE (reference sequence). This CDR3 has 17 residues. The ends were cut back, 1 base at V and 1 base at J, with 14 bases in the middle. CDR3 protein: CASSLKGPRENTGELFF. DNA of the CDR3: TGTGCCAGCAGCTTGAAGGGCCCCAGAGAGAACACCGGGGAGCTGTTTTTT.

This sequence joins TRBV5-6 and TRBJ2-3; D not resolved. The CDR3 length is 16 residues. Germline lookup yields CDR1 SGHDT and CDR2 YYEEEE. Trimming took 1 base from V and 0 from J, leaving 12 bases between them. The chain's CDR3 is CASSLLVEPSTDTQYF. The CDR3 bases are TGTGCCAGCAGCTTGCTTGTCGAACCAAGCACAGATACGCAGTATTTT.

Only one count was recorded for this clone. The chain combines TRBV2 with TRBJ1-2; D ambiguous. Trimming shortened V by 3 bases and J by 6 bases, and 14 bases separated the two germline ends. Germline values: CDR1 SNHLY, CDR2 FYNNEI. The length of the CDR3 is 14 residues. In DNA form, the CDR3 reads TGTGCCAGCAGTGAGCGTAAGGGTAGTGATGGCTACACCTTC. As protein: CASSERKGSDGYTF.

The chain is built from TRBV2 and TRBJ2-7; 7 nucleotides align to TRBD1. CDR1 is SNHLY and CDR2 is FYNNEI in the germline V gene. The CDR3 is 12 residues long. Germline trimming cut 7 bases from V and 2 bases from J; bases unmatched to any gene: 2. The DNA for the CDR3 is TGTGCCAGCATGGGACAGACCTACGAGCAGTACTTC. As protein: CASMGQTYEQYF.

The genes are TRBV2 and TRBJ1-1; no reliable D call. V was cut by 7 bases and J by 6 bases, with 15 bases left in between. Germline loops: CDR1 SNHLY, CDR2 FYNNEI. CDR3 length: 13 residues. This CDR3 reads CASTKEGGAEAFF. The CDR3 bases are TGTGCCAGCACAAAGGAGGGCGGTGCTGAAGCTTTCTTT.

This chain uses TRBV29-1 with TRBJ1-5; D call uncertain. The ends were cut back, 1 base at V and 0 bases at J, with 4 bases in the middle. In germline, CDR1 is SQVTM, CDR2 ANQGSEA. This CDR3 comprises 13 residues. The CDR3 is CSVEVDSNQPQHF. CDR3 sequence (DNA): TGCAGCGTTGAAGTAGATAGCAATCAGCCCCAGCATTTT.

The chain joins TRBV29-1 to TRBJ2-3; D is tentatively TRBD1 or TRBD2 (6 bases each). Germline-derived CDR1 and CDR2 are SQVTM and ANQGSEA. The CDR3 runs to 15 residues. Deletions cut 7 bases from V and 0 bases from J, with 17 bases between. CDR3 sequence: CSARRGATSTDTQYF. In DNA form, the CDR3 reads TGCAGCGCCCGGAGGGGGGCGACTAGCACAGATACGCAGTATTTT.

J is TRBJ1-4 and V is TRBV7-9; no firm D call. Germline-derived CDR1 and CDR2 are SEHNR and FQNEAQ (reference sequence). Trimming cost V 5 bases and J 8 bases, with 15 bases left between them. The CDR3 has 14 residues. This CDR3 is CASSQRSGGEKLFF. CDR3 sequence (DNA): TGTGCCAGCAGCCAGAGATCAGGAGGAGAAAAACTGTTTTTT.

The V gene is TRBV5-1, the J gene TRBJ2-3, with D possibly TRBD2 on 7 matching bases. The CDR3 has 16 residues. Trimming removed 5 bases at V and 0 bases at J, with 16 bases between. The germline V gene encodes CDR1 SGHRS and CDR2 YFSETQ. This chain's CDR3 is CASSQGRGPSTDTQYF. The CDR3 DNA reads TGCGCCAGCAGTCAGGGGCGGGGGCCTAGCACAGATACGCAGTATTTT.